Listed below are T cell receptor beta chains from one sample, sequenced in a study of blood T cell repertoires in COVID-19. Sequenced by immunoSEQ multiplex PCR; TCRdb stores in-frame clones only, minus some. This sample has roughly 81,000 clones, with around 82% found just once. What was sequenced was peripheral blood. Receptor source: a man in his sixties with acute or convalescent COVID-19. The CDR3 runs from the conserved cysteine through the conserved F or W. A D gene is named only where the DNA matches it firmly. Clone size, where shown, is once, few, many, or a class for clones that have expanded.

clone_size j_call d_call v_call cdr3_aa cdr3_nt
- TRBJ2-1 TRBD2 TRBV27 CASSRDRGGTSGRGNEQFF TGTGCCAGCAGTAGAGACAGGGGAGGGACTAGCGGGAGAGGCAATGAGCAGTTCTTC
- TRBJ1-2 - TRBV14 CASSQEQGYYGYTF TGTGCCAGCAGCCAAGAACAGGGCTACTATGGCTACACCTTC
- TRBJ1-2 - TRBV27 CASSRDGQYYGYTF TGTGCCAGCAGTCGGGACGGACAGTACTATGGCTACACCTTC
- TRBJ2-5 - TRBV30 CAVGGTQYF TGTGCCGTCGGTGGGACCCAGTACTTC
- TRBJ1-1 - TRBV6-5 CASSYGRNTEAFF TGTGCCAGCAGTTACGGTAGGAACACTGAAGCTTTCTTT
- TRBJ2-2 - TRBV7-9 CASRPTSGTGELFF TGTGCCAGCAGACCCACGTCCGGGACCGGGGAGCTGTTTTTT
- TRBJ2-1 TRBD1 TRBV10-3 CAISESDRGYNEQFF TGTGCCATCAGTGAGTCGGACAGGGGCTACAATGAGCAGTTCTTC
- TRBJ2-1 TRBD2 TRBV25-1 CASSEYRTSGGNEQFF TGTGCCAGCAGTGAATATCGGACTAGCGGCGGCAATGAGCAGTTCTTC
- TRBJ2-7 - TRBV5-6 CASSLAPGAWAGSVNF TGTGCCAGCAGCTTGGCGCCCGGGGCCTGGGCGGGGAGCGTAAACTTC
- TRBJ2-3 TRBD2 TRBV7-3 CASSLMLAGGTDTQYF TGTGCCAGCAGCTTAATGCTAGCGGGGGGCACAGATACGCAGTATTTT
- TRBJ1-2 - TRBV27 CASSPRTGVYYGYTF TGTGCCAGCAGTCCGCGGACGGGAGTCTACTATGGCTACACCTTC
- TRBJ2-7 TRBD2 TRBV19 CASSRSGGADSYEQYF TGTGCCAGTAGTAGGAGCGGGGGGGCAGACTCCTACGAGCAGTACTTC
- TRBJ2-6 - TRBV3-1/TRBV3-2 CASSSRHSGANVLTF TGTGCCAGCAGCAGCCGTCACTCTGGGGCCAACGTCCTGACTTTC
- TRBJ1-1 - TRBV19 CASSLRQPNTEAFF TGTGCCAGTAGTCTCCGACAGCCGAACACTGAAGCTTTCTTT
- TRBJ1-1 - TRBV7-2 CASSLAGGVTEAFF TGTGCCAGCAGCTTAGCAGGGGGTGTCACTGAAGCTTTCTTT
- TRBJ1-1 - TRBV4-3 CASSQGGGFRTEAFF TGCGCCAGCAGCCAAGGGGGAGGATTCCGGACTGAAGCTTTCTTT
- TRBJ1-2 TRBD1 TRBV18 CASSLGQGIANYGYTF TGTGCCAGCTCACTCGGACAGGGAATAGCTAACTATGGCTACACCTTC
- TRBJ1-2 - TRBV3-1/TRBV3-2 CASSQLGGYTF TGTGCCAGCAGCCAACTAGGCGGCTACACCTTC
- TRBJ2-3 - TRBV4-3 CASSRQASESTDTQYF TGCGCCAGCAGCCGCCAAGCTAGCGAAAGCACAGATACGCAGTATTTT
- TRBJ2-7 - TRBV9 CAYRHYEQYF TGTGCCTATAGACACTACGAGCAGTACTTC
- TRBJ2-3 - TRBV7-2 CASSLAGGGADTQYF TGTGCCAGCAGCTTAGCGGGGGGTGGGGCAGATACGCAGTATTTT
few TRBJ2-2 - TRBV2 CASSEQGNTGELFF TGTGCCAGCAGTGAACAGGGGAACACCGGGGAGCTGTTTTTT
- TRBJ2-7 - TRBV27 CASSKEVSYEQYF TGTGCCAGCAGTAAAGAGGTATCCTACGAGCAGTACTTC
- TRBJ1-5 - TRBV28 CASSRHQGSNQPQHF TGTGCCAGCAGTCGCCATCAGGGCAGCAATCAGCCCCAGCATTTT
- TRBJ1-2 TRBD1 TRBV6-6 CASSSAGGRGYGYTF TGTGCCAGCAGTTCCGCAGGGGGAAGGGGCTATGGCTACACCTTC
few TRBJ1-2 - TRBV6-5 CASSYGQGNYGYTF TGTGCCAGCAGTTACGGTCAGGGTAACTATGGCTACACCTTC
- TRBJ1-1 TRBD1 TRBV2 CASRAGQGVPEAFF TGTGCCAGCAGAGCAGGACAGGGGGTGCCTGAAGCTTTCTTT